The source of this T cell receptor (beta chain) is a study of cytomegalovirus exposure and HLA in healthy donors. Study observations and caveats: Most TCR beta V segments were productive about 87% or about 30% of the time in an earlier analysis. Most TCR sequences were uncommon, yet certain public TCRs appeared in many donors. Under in vitro conditions, a few CMV-associated chains were confirmed as specific for CMV antigens.

This clone came up many times. Its antigen is not identified. Primers: 60 Vbeta forward and 13 Jbeta reverse. Measured with immunoSEQ multiplex PCR; TCRdb has only the in-frame clones, and not every one. The sample yields some 110,000 clones, about 80% seen once. The germline V gene encodes CDR1 SGHVS and CDR2 FQNEAQ. Trimming stripped 1 base from V and 5 bases from J, with 12 bases between. The CDR3 loop spans 15 amino acids. The J gene is TRBJ2-1, the V gene TRBV7-8, with D perhaps matching TRBD1 (5 bases). The source material was PBMCs. This clonotype was obtained from a man between 45 and 60 years old in good health and CMV-seropositive. The CDR3 bases are TGTGCCAGCAGCTTAGTCTCGACAGTTAACAATGAGCAGTTCTTC. Translation gives CASSLVSTVNNEQFF.